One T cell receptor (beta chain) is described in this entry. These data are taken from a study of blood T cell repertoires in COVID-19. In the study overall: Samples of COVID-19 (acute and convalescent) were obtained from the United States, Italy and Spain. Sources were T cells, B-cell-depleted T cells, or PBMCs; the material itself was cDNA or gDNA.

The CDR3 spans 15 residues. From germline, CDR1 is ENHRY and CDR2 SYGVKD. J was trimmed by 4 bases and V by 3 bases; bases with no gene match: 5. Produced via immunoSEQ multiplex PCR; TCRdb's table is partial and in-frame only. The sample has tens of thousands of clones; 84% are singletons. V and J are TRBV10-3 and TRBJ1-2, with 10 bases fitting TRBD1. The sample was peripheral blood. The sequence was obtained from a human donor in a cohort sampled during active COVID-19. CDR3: CAISDGQGGTYGYTF. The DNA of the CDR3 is TGTGCCATCAGTGACGGACAGGGGGGAACCTATGGCTACACCTTC.